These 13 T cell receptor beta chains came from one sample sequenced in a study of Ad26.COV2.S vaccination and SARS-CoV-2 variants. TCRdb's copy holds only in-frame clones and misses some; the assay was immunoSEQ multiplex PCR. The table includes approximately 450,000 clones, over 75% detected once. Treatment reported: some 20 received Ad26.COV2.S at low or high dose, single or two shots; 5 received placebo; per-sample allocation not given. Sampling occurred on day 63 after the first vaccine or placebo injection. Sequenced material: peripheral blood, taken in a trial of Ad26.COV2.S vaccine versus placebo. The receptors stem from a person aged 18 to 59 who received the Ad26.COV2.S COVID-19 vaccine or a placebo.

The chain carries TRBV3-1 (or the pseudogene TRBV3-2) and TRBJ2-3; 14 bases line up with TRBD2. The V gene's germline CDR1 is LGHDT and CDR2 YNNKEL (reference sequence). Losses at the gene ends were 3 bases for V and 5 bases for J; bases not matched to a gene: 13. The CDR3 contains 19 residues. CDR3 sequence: CASSHSNWGLAGEVDTQYF. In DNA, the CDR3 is TGTGCCAGCAGCCACTCCAATTGGGGACTAGCGGGAGAAGTAGATACGCAGTATTTT.

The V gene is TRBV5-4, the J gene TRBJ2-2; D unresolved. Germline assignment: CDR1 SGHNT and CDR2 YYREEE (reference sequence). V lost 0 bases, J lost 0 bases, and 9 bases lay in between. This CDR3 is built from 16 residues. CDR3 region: CASSLDARTNTGELFF. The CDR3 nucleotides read TGTGCCAGCAGCTTGGATGCCCGCACGAACACCGGGGAGCTGTTTTTT.

The CDR3 sequence is CASSYAPRKAADGYTF. In DNA form, the CDR3 reads TGTGCCAGCAGTTATGCCCCACGAAAAGCAGCAGATGGCTACACCTTC. The gene calls are TRBV6-5 and TRBJ1-2, with D unresolved. This CDR3 has 16 amino acids. CDR1 is MNHEY, CDR2 SVGAGI, per germline. Trimming took 3 bases from V and 6 from J, leaving 20 bases between them.

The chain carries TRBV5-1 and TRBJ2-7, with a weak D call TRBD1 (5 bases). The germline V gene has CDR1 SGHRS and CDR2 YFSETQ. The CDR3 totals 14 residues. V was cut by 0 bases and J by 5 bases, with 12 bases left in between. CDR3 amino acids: CASSLAQGRDEQYF. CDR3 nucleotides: TGCGCCAGCAGCTTGGCTCAGGGTCGCGACGAGCAGTACTTC.

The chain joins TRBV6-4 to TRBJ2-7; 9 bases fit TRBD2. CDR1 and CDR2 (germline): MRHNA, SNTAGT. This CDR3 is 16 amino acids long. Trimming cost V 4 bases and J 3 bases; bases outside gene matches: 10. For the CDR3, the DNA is TGTGCCAGCAGTGTTGAGGCTAGCGGGAATGGCTACGAGCAGTACTTC. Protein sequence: CASSVEASGNGYEQYF.

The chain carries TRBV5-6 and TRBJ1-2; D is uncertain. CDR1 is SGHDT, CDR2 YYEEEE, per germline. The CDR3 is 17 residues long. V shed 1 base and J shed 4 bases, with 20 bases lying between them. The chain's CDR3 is CASSLLGLGSQTYGYTF. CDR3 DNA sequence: TGTGCCAGCAGCTTGCTGGGATTAGGGTCTCAGACCTATGGCTACACCTTC.

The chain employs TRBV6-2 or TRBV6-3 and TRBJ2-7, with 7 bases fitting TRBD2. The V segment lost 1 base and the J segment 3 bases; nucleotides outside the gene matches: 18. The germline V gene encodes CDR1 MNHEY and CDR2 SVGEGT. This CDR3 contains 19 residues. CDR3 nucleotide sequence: TGTGCCAGCAGTTACTTGGTCCTAGCGGAAACATTTGGGGTCTACGAGCAGTACTTC. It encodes CASSYLVLAETFGVYEQYF.

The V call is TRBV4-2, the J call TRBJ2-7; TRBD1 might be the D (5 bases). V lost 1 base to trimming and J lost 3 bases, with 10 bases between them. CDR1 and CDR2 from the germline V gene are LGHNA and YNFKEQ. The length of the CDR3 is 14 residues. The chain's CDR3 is CASSQALGVYEQYF. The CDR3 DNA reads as TGTGCCAGCAGCCAAGCGCTAGGGGTCTACGAGCAGTACTTC.

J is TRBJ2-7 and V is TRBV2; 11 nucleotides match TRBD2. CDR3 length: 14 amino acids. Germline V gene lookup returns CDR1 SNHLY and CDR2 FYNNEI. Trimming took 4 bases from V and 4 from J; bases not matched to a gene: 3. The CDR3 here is CASSAGLAAYEQYF. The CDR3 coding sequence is TGTGCCAGCAGTGCGGGACTAGCGGCTTACGAGCAGTACTTC.

In nucleotides, the CDR3 is TGTGCCAGCAGCACTGGACTAGCGGGAGGGCAAGGCGGGGAGCTGTTTTTT. Translated: CASSTGLAGGQGGELFF. The chain carries TRBV11-2 and TRBJ2-2; 15 bases align to TRBD2. V lost 5 bases, J lost 7 bases, and 8 bases stayed unmatched. The CDR3 loop spans 17 amino acids. Germline V gives CDR1 SGHAT, CDR2 FQNNGV.

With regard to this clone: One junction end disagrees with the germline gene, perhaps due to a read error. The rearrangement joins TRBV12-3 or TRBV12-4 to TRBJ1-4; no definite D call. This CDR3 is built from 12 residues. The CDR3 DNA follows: TGTGCCAGCAGTTCTAGTAGGGATAGGCAGCTTTTT. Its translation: CASSSSRDRQLF.

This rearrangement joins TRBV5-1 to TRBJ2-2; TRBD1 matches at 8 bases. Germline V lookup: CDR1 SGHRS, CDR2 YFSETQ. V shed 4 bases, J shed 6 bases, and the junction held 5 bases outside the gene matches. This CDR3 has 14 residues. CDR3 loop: CASSMDRASGELFF. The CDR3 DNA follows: TGCGCCAGCAGCATGGACAGGGCCTCCGGGGAGCTGTTTTTT.

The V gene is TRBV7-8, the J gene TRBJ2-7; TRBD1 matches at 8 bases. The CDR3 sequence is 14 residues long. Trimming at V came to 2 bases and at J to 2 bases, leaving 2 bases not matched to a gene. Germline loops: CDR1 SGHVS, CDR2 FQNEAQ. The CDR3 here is CASSLWDRPYEQYF. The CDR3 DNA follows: TGTGCCAGCAGCTTATGGGACAGGCCCTACGAGCAGTACTTC.